These 27 T cell receptor beta chains came from one sample sequenced in a study of Ad26.COV2.S vaccination and SARS-CoV-2 variants. Treatment: around 19 received Ad26.COV2.S at low or high dose, single or two shots; 5 received placebo; per-sample allocation not given. After the first vaccine or placebo injection, samples were drawn on day 63. Sequencing was performed with immunoSEQ multiplex PCR; in TCRdb, only in-frame clones are kept and a portion is missing. The repertoire includes hundreds of thousands of clones, 89% of them detected once, and 2% to 3% sits in the top ten. The material was peripheral blood, obtained in a trial of Ad26.COV2.S vaccine versus placebo. All receptors come from a person between 18 and 59 years old who received the Ad26.COV2.S COVID-19 vaccine or a placebo.

This clone was counted once. J is TRBJ2-3 and V is TRBV10-3; 12 bases fit TRBD2. V gave up 7 bases and J gave up 3 bases; unmatched junction bases: 2. The CDR3 is 14 residues long. CDR1 is ENHRY, CDR2 SYGVKD, per germline. The CDR3: CAIKGTSGTDTQYF. The CDR3 DNA follows: TGTGCCATCAAAGGGACTAGCGGGACAGATACGCAGTATTTT.

This rearrangement joins TRBV7-2 to TRBJ2-6; D is perhaps TRBD1 (6 bases). Per the germline V gene, CDR1 is SGHTA and CDR2 is FQGNSA. V shed 5 bases and J shed 1 base, with 15 bases lying between them. The CDR3 consists of 17 residues. CDR3 bases: TGTGCCAGCAGCCCGTTACAGGGTTGGTCTGGGGCCAACGTCCTGACTTTC. Amino acid sequence: CASSPLQGWSGANVLTF.

The chain joins TRBV9 to TRBJ2-1, with TRBD1 identical over 7 bases. From germline, CDR1 is SGDLS and CDR2 YYNGEE. CDR3 length: 15 residues. Trimming took 6 bases from V and 3 from J; bases not matched to a gene: 9. CDR3 loop: CASNHPDRDYNEQFF. CDR3 sequence (DNA): TGTGCCAGCAACCACCCCGACAGGGACTACAATGAGCAGTTCTTC.

The rearrangement links TRBV15 to TRBJ2-2; D uncertain. V gave up 0 bases and J gave up 0 bases, with 8 bases separating them. Germline V gene sequence: CDR1 LNHNV, CDR2 YYDKDF (reference sequence). This CDR3 contains 16 residues. In DNA form, the CDR3 reads TGTGCCACCAGCAGAGATGTTTACCCGAACACCGGGGAGCTGTTTTTT. Residues: CATSRDVYPNTGELFF.

J is TRBJ2-1 and V is TRBV18; D is unresolved. The CDR3 is made up of 14 amino acids. V was cut by 1 base and J by 5 bases, with 9 bases left in between. Per the germline V gene, CDR1 is KGHSH and CDR2 is LQKENI. DNA of the CDR3: TGTGCCAGCTCACCACTGTTCTCAGACAATGAGCAGTTCTTC. It yields the protein CASSPLFSDNEQFF.

CDR3 DNA: TGCGCCAGCAGCTTGGGGACAGGGCTTGGCTACACCTTC. Translating gives CASSLGTGLGYTF. The chain uses TRBV5-1 and TRBJ1-2; 8 nucleotides align to TRBD1. The V segment lost 0 bases and the J segment 7 bases; nucleotides outside the gene matches: 2. Germline V gene sequence: CDR1 SGHRS, CDR2 YFSETQ. This CDR3 has 13 amino acids.

The V call is TRBV19, the J call TRBJ1-1; D may be TRBD1 (6 bases). Trimming removed 4 bases from V and 0 bases from J, with 12 bases in between. The length of the CDR3 is 15 residues. Germline V gene data show CDR1 as LNHDA and CDR2 as SQIVND (reference sequence). The CDR3 is CASSNGGGLNTEAFF. The CDR3 nucleotides read TGTGCCAGTAGTAACGGGGGCGGGTTGAACACTGAAGCTTTCTTT.

The CDR3: CASAAGFFYEQYV. The CDR3 DNA reads as TGTGCCAGCGCTGCGGGGTTTTTCTACGAGCAGTACGTC. The chain links TRBV28 to TRBJ2-7, with a weak D call TRBD2 (6 bases). The CDR3 is 13 amino acids. CDR1 is MDHEN and CDR2 is SYDVKM in the germline V gene. Trimming pared 8 bases from V and 3 bases from J, leaving 14 bases between.

This sequence joins TRBV5-1 and TRBJ1-4; 7 bases agree with TRBD1. V trimming: 0 bases; J trimming: 5 bases; junction bases outside the gene matches: 10. Germline V gene lookup returns CDR1 SGHRS and CDR2 YFSETQ. The CDR3 is 17 residues long. CDR3 sequence: CASSLEGSSTGNEKLFF. The CDR3 region has the DNA TGCGCCAGCAGCTTGGAGGGGAGCTCGACAGGGAATGAAAAACTGTTTTTT.

The J gene is TRBJ1-2, the V gene TRBV7-9; 10 bases are shared with TRBD1. The germline V gene encodes CDR1 SEHNR and CDR2 FQNEAQ (reference sequence). The ends lost 1 base at V and 8 bases at J; junction bases unmatched: 4. The CDR3 contains 14 residues. The CDR3 here is CASSLEPTGGGYTF. CDR3 coding DNA: TGTGCCAGCAGCTTAGAACCGACAGGGGGCGGCTACACCTTC.

This chain links TRBV18 with TRBJ2-2, with D possibly TRBD1 on 6 matching bases. V lost 3 bases and J lost 2, with 7 bases in between. Germline lookup yields CDR1 KGHSH and CDR2 LQKENI. The CDR3 covers 14 residues. CDR3 in amino acids: CASSPGQNTGELFF. CDR3 bases: TGTGCCAGCTCACCGGGACAAAACACCGGGGAGCTGTTTTTT.

The rearrangement uses TRBV5-1 and TRBJ2-5; tentative D call: TRBD1 (6 bases). V lost 4 bases, J lost 3 bases, and 13 bases lay in between. This CDR3 contains 14 residues. The germline CDR1 and CDR2 sequences are SGHRS and YFSETQ. Here the CDR3 DNA reads TGCGCCAGCAGCGAACAGGGTAGGGAAGAGACCCAGTACTTC. Protein: CASSEQGREETQYF.

The chain carries TRBV6-5 and TRBJ1-5; 8 nucleotides line up with TRBD1. The V gene end was trimmed by 5 bases and the J gene end by 2 bases; junction bases not matched to a gene: 2. The CDR3 loop spans 14 amino acids. Looked up from germline, CDR1 is MNHEY and CDR2 is SVGAGI. CDR3 bases: TGTGCCAGCAGTAAGGGACAGGGCAATCAGCCCCAGCATTTT. Translated, it gives CASSKGQGNQPQHF.

The J gene is TRBJ1-6, the V gene TRBV15; D ambiguous. V was pared by 5 bases and J by 6 bases, with 17 bases between. The CDR3 totals 16 residues. The germline V gene has CDR1 LNHNV and CDR2 YYDKDF (reference sequence). The CDR3 loop is CATSQPLLRANSPLHF. CDR3 nucleotides: TGTGCCACCAGCCAGCCCCTTTTGAGGGCTAATTCACCCCTCCACTTT.

V and J are TRBV30 and TRBJ1-3; tentative D call: TRBD1 (6 bases). There are 14 residues in the CDR3. Looked up from germline, CDR1 is GTSNPN and CDR2 is SVGIG (reference sequence). Trimming pared 4 bases from V and 8 bases from J, leaving 18 bases between. CDR3 sequence: CAWTFWGRGDTIYF. In DNA form, the CDR3 reads TGTGCCTGGACTTTTTGGGGCAGGGGAGACACCATATATTTT.

About this clone: The sample holds other DNA sequences that translate to the same CDR3. The rearrangement joins TRBV19 to TRBJ1-3; D is unclear. The V end was cut by 6 bases, the J end by 0 bases, with 9 bases between. Germline-derived CDR1 and CDR2 are LNHDA and SQIVND (reference sequence). The CDR3 consists of 14 residues. The CDR3 spells CASSRRDSGNTIYF. The CDR3 DNA reads TGTGCCAGTAGCCGTCGGGACTCTGGAAACACCATATATTTT.

The chain has TRBV4-2 and TRBJ1-1; D is undetermined. Germline values: CDR1 LGHNA, CDR2 YNFKEQ. The V gene lost 1 base and the J gene lost 5 bases, with 8 bases spanning the gap. This CDR3 has 13 amino acids. The CDR3 reads CASSQVRKTEAFF. The DNA for the CDR3 is TGTGCCAGCAGCCAAGTACGAAAGACTGAAGCTTTCTTT.

This sequence joins TRBV7-9 and TRBJ2-7, with 15 positions matching TRBD2. In germline, CDR1 is SEHNR, CDR2 FQNEAQ (reference sequence). V lost 4 bases to trimming and J lost 7 bases; unmatched junction nucleotides: 8. The CDR3 runs to 16 residues. The DNA of the CDR3 is TGTGCCAGCAGCTCCGGACTAGCGGGGGGGCCTGGGGAGCAGTACTTC. It specifies CASSSGLAGGPGEQYF. Variable domain in full (rest from reference TRBV7-9 and TRBJ2-7): DTGVSQNPRHKITKRGQNVTFRCDPISEHNRLYWYRQTLGQGPEFLTYFQNEAQLEKSRLLSDRFSAERPKGSFSTLEIQRTEQGDSAMYLCASSSGLAGGPGEQYFGPGTRLTVT.

This clone appeared once. J is TRBJ2-7 and V is TRBV3-1 (or the pseudogene TRBV3-2); 10 bases are shared with TRBD1. V shed 0 bases and J 3 bases; nucleotides not matched to a gene: 11. Per germline, CDR1 LGHDT and CDR2 YNNKEL (reference sequence). The CDR3 extends over 18 amino acids. The CDR3 reads CASSQDRRQGASGYEQYF. The DNA of the CDR3 is TGTGCCAGCAGCCAAGATCGTCGACAGGGGGCATCGGGCTACGAGCAGTACTTC.

This clone was recorded a few times. The chain recombines TRBV5-1 with TRBJ1-3; the D is unclear. This CDR3 contains 12 residues. From germline, CDR1 is SGHRS and CDR2 YFSETQ. V lost 1 base to trimming and J lost 4 bases, with 3 bases between them. Here the CDR3 DNA reads TGCGCCAGCAGCTTGACCGGAAACACCATATATTTT. Translation gives CASSLTGNTIYF. Full variable domain (missing parts from reference TRBV5-1 and TRBJ1-3): KAGVTQTPRYLIKTRGQQVTLSCSPISGHRSVSWYQQTPGQGLQFLFEYFSETQRNKGNFPGRFSGRQFSNSRSEMNVSTLELGDSALYLCASSLTGNTIYFGEGSWLTVV.

This clone was found once. The chain has TRBV19 and TRBJ1-2; no clear D gene. This CDR3 region has 13 residues. Trimming took 3 bases from V and 8 from J, leaving 13 bases between them. Germline-derived CDR1 and CDR2 are LNHDA and SQIVND (reference sequence). The DNA for the CDR3 is TGTGCCAGTAGTATGGTTACGCCTCAGGGCTACACCTTC. Its protein product is CASSMVTPQGYTF.

The rearrangement uses TRBV28 and TRBJ1-4, with D tentatively TRBD1 (5 bases). CDR1 MDHEN and CDR2 SYDVKM come from the germline V gene. V was cut by 7 bases and J by 8 bases, with 17 bases left in between. There are 14 residues in the CDR3. The CDR3 nucleotides read TGTGCCAGCATCCCGGCCGGGGGTAAGGAAAAACTGTTTTTT. This codes for CASIPAGGKEKLFF.

This clone was seen just once. This chain connects TRBV4-1 to TRBJ2-1; 8 bases fit TRBD2. V shed 2 bases and J 7 bases; nucleotides not matched to a gene: 7. The CDR3 spans 15 residues. The germline gives CDR1 MGHRA, CDR2 YSYEKL. The CDR3 DNA sequence: TGCGCCAGCAGCCAACCCCGGACTAGCCCGAATGAGCAGTTCTTC. This encodes CASSQPRTSPNEQFF.

The chain carries TRBV20-1 and TRBJ2-3; no clear D gene. The CDR3 is 11 amino acids. CDR1 is DFQATT, CDR2 SNEGSKA, per germline (reference sequence). CDR3: CRVGRADTQYF. CDR3 bases: TGCAGGGTCGGAAGGGCGGATACGCAGTATTTT.

The chain links TRBV5-8 to TRBJ2-3, with D possibly TRBD1 on 6 matching bases. The CDR3 runs 16 residues. V was cut by 1 base and J by 1 base, with 13 bases left in between. Germline V CDR1 and CDR2: SGHTS, YDEGEE. Here the CDR3 reads CASSLYTGSGTDTQYF. The CDR3, as DNA: TGTGCCAGCAGCTTGTATACAGGGTCGGGCACAGATACGCAGTATTTT.

V usage is TRBV27 and J usage is TRBJ2-1; D uncertain. CDR3 length: 11 residues. Per germline, CDR1 MNHEY and CDR2 SMNVEV (reference sequence). V lost 7 bases and J 5 bases, leaving 6 bases between the germline ends. The DNA for the CDR3 is TGTGCCAGCACCACCAACAATGAGCAGTTCTTC. Translation gives CASTTNNEQFF.

V is TRBV5-4 and J is TRBJ1-4, with D hard to call. Deletions cut 4 bases from V and 10 bases from J, with 14 bases between. The germline V gene has CDR1 SGHNT and CDR2 YYREEE (reference sequence). The CDR3 is 13 residues long. The CDR3 loop is CASSKGPRRKLFF. In DNA form, the CDR3 reads TGTGCCAGCAGCAAAGGGCCCCGGCGAAAACTGTTTTTT.